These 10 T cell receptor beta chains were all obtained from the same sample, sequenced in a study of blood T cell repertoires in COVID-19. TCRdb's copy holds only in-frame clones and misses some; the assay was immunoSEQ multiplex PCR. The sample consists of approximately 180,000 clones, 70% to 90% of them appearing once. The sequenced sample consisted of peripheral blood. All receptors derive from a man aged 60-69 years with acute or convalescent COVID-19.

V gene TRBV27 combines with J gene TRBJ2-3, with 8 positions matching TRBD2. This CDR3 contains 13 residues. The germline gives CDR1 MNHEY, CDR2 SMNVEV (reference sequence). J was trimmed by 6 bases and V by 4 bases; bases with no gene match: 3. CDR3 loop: CASSSTGGDTQYF. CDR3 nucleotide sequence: TGTGCCAGCAGTTCGACGGGAGGGGATACGCAGTATTTT.

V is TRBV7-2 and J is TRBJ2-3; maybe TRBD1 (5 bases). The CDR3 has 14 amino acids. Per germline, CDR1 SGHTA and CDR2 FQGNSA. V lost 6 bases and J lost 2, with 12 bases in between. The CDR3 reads CASRLQENTDTQYF. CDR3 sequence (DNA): TGTGCCAGCAGACTACAGGAGAACACAGATACGCAGTATTTT.

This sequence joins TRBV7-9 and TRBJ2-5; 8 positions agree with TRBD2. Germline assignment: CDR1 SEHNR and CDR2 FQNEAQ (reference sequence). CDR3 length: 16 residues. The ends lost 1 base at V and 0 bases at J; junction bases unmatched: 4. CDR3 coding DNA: TGTGCCAGCAGCTTAGTCTCTAGCGGGTACCAAGAGACCCAGTACTTC. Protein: CASSLVSSGYQETQYF.

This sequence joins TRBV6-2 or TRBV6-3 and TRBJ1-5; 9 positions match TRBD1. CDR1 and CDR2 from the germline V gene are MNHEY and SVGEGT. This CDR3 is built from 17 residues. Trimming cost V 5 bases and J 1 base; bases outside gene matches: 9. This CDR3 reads CASSDLDRGRSNQPQHF. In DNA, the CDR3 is TGTGCCAGCAGTGACTTGGACAGGGGCCGGAGCAATCAGCCCCAGCATTTT.

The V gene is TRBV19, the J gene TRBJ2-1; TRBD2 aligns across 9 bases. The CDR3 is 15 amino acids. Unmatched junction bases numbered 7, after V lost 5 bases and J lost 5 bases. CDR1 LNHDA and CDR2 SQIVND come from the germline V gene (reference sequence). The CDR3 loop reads CASSLPSGENNEQFF. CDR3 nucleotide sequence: TGTGCCAGTAGTCTGCCTAGCGGGGAAAACAATGAGCAGTTCTTC.

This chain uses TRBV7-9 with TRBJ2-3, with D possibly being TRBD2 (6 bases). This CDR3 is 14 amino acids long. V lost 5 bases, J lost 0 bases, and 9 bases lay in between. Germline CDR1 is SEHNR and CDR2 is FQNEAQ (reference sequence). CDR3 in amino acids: CASSPSGSTDTQYF. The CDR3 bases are TGTGCCAGCAGCCCGAGCGGGAGCACAGATACGCAGTATTTT.

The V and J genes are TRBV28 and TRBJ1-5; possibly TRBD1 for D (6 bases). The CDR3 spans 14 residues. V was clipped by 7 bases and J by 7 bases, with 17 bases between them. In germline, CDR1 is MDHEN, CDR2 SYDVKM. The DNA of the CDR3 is TGTGCCAGCACCCGCCCGGGGGGCCGCCAGCCCCAGCATTTT. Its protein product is CASTRPGGRQPQHF. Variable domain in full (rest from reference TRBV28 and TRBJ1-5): DVKVTQSSRYLVKRTGEKVFLECVQDMDHENMFWYRQDPGLGLRLIYFSYDVKMKEKGDIPEGYSVSREKKERFSLILESASTNQTSMYLCASTRPGGRQPQHFGDGTRLSIL.

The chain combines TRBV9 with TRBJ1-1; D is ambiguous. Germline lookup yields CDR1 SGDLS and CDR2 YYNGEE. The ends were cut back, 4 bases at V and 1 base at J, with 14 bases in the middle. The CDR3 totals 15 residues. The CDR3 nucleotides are TGTGCCAGCAGCCCCCGTTGGCAGTCGAACACTGAAGCTTTCTTT. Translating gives CASSPRWQSNTEAFF. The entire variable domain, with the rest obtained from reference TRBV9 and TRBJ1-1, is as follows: DSGVTQTPKHLITATGQRVTLRCSPRSGDLSVYWYQQSLDQGLQFLIQYYNGEERAKGNILERFSAQQFPDLHSELNLSSLELGDSALYFCASSPRWQSNTEAFFGQGTRLTVV.

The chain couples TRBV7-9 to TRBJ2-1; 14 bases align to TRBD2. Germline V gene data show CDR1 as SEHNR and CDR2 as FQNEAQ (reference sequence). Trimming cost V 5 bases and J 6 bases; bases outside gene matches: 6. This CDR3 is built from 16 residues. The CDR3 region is CASSLGLAGGRNEQFF. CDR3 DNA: TGTGCCAGCAGCCTTGGACTAGCGGGAGGTCGCAATGAGCAGTTCTTC. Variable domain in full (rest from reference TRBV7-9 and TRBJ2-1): DTGVSQNPRHKITKRGQNVTFRCDPISEHNRLYWYRQTLGQGPEFLTYFQNEAQLEKSRLLSDRFSAERPKGSFSTLEIQRTEQGDSAMYLCASSLGLAGGRNEQFFGPGTRLTVL.

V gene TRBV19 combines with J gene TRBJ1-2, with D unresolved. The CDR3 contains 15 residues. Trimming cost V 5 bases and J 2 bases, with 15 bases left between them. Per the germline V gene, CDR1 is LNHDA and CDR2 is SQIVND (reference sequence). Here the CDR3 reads CASSVGREENYGYTF. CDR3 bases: TGTGCCAGTAGTGTTGGACGGGAGGAGAACTATGGCTACACCTTC.